The 29 T cell receptor beta chains reported below all come from one sample, sequenced in a study of CD8 T cells in Susac syndrome. About 0.45 to 1 ug RNA was reverse transcribed with random hexamers. TCRdb ran MiXCR on the immunoSEQ multiplex PCR reads and lists one entry per CDR3 protein. Among around 180,000 distinct CDR3 sequences listed, 95% were seen once. Sequencing input: CD4+ T cells from PBMCs. Every receptor here comes from a human donor with multiple sclerosis.

The chain is built from TRBV3-1 and TRBJ2-7; either TRBD1 or TRBD2 may supply D (5 bases each). Germline CDR1 reads LGHDT; CDR2 reads YNNKEL (reference sequence). CDR3 size: 17 residues. The V end lost 4 bases, the J end lost 2 bases, and 21 bases lay between the germline ends. CDR3: CASSPSGRDRRTYEQYF. In nucleotides, the CDR3 is TGTGCCAGCAGCCCTTCGGGTCGGGACCGAAGAACCTACGAGCAGTACTTC.

V gene TRBV15 combines with J gene TRBJ1-5; 7 bases fit TRBD1. The CDR3 covers 16 residues. After removal of 1 base from V and 6 bases from J, the junction contained 9 bases not matched to a gene. Germline values: CDR1 LNHNV, CDR2 YYDKDF (reference sequence). CDR3 amino acids: CATSRGQGGPRQPQHF. The CDR3 DNA reads TGTGCCACCAGCAGAGGACAGGGAGGCCCCCGTCAGCCCCAGCATTTT.

This chain joins TRBV9 and TRBJ1-2; 12 bases align to TRBD1. The V and J ends lost 4 bases and 8 bases, in that order; junction bases with no gene match: 12. There are 16 residues in the CDR3. Germline V gene data show CDR1 as SGDLS and CDR2 as YYNGEE. The CDR3 loop reads CASSPGQGAPAQGYTF. In DNA form, the CDR3 reads TGTGCCAGCAGCCCGGGACAGGGGGCGCCCGCCCAGGGCTACACCTTC.

The rearrangement joins TRBV6-6 to TRBJ1-2; TRBD1 might be the D (6 bases). Germline CDR1 is MNHNY and CDR2 is SVGAGI (reference sequence). This CDR3 has 14 amino acids. Trimming cost V 2 bases and J 7 bases, with 14 bases left between them. In nucleotides, the CDR3 is TGTGCCAGCAGTTACAGGGGGACCAGTGGTGGCTACACCTTC. Its protein product is CASSYRGTSGGYTF.

This chain connects TRBV30 to TRBJ2-7; TRBD1 or TRBD2 may be the D gene (6 bases each). The CDR3 spans 13 residues. Trimming pared 5 bases from V and 6 bases from J, leaving 17 bases between. Looked up from germline, CDR1 is GTSNPN and CDR2 is SVGIG (reference sequence). The CDR3 is CAWVDWGAGEQYF. The CDR3 DNA reads TGTGCCTGGGTAGATTGGGGGGCTGGCGAGCAGTACTTC.

This sequence joins TRBV27 and TRBJ2-7; no reliable D call. Germline loops: CDR1 MNHEY, CDR2 SMNVEV (reference sequence). V lost 8 bases, J lost 3 bases, and 14 bases lay in between. The CDR3 has 13 amino acids. In nucleotides, the CDR3 is TGTGCCAGCCAGAATTCACCCCGCTACGAGCAGTACTTC. Amino acid sequence: CASQNSPRYEQYF.

The chain links TRBV30 to TRBJ2-2; tentative D call: TRBD1 (5 bases). The CDR3 extends over 14 amino acids. Trimming removed 4 bases at V and 5 bases at J, with 14 bases between. Per germline, CDR1 GTSNPN and CDR2 SVGIG (reference sequence). The CDR3 spells CAWTRQGRTGELFF. In DNA, the CDR3 is TGTGCCTGGACGCGCCAGGGTCGTACCGGGGAGCTGTTTTTT.

The V gene is TRBV6-1, the J gene TRBJ1-5, with unresolved D. The CDR3 loop spans 15 amino acids. The V gene lost 6 bases and the J gene lost 6 bases, with 18 bases spanning the gap. Germline-derived CDR1 and CDR2 are MNHNS and SASEGT. The CDR3 sequence: CASRGFRGRGQPQHF. In nucleotides, the CDR3 is TGTGCCAGCAGAGGGTTTCGGGGTCGGGGTCAGCCCCAGCATTTT.

The chain joins TRBV5-8 to TRBJ2-2; D gene ambiguous. Germline CDR1 SGHTS, CDR2 YDEGEE. The CDR3 covers 13 residues. Trimming stripped 0 bases from V and 4 bases from J, with 4 bases between. CDR3 sequence reads: CASSLAATGELFF. The CDR3 region has the DNA TGTGCCAGCAGCTTGGCGGCCACCGGGGAGCTGTTTTTT.

CDR3 nucleotides: TGTGCCAGCAGCCAAGGACCGGCCTCGTCACCCCTCCACTTT. Translation: CASSQGPASSPLHF. J is TRBJ1-6 and V is TRBV3-1; no clear D gene. The CDR3 sequence is 14 residues long. Deletions cut 1 base from V and 10 bases from J, with 11 bases between. The germline V gene has CDR1 LGHDT and CDR2 YNNKEL (reference sequence). The full variable domain, completed using reference TRBV3-1 and TRBJ1-6, is DTAVSQTPKYLVTQMGNDKSIKCEQNLGHDTMYWYKQDSKKFLKIMFSYNNKELIINETVPNRFSPKSPDKAHLNLHINSLELGDSAVYFCASSQGPASSPLHFGNGTRLTVT.

This clonotype has only one observation. The chain combines TRBV24-1 with TRBJ2-2; no reliable D call. Germline assignment: CDR1 KGHDR and CDR2 SFDVKD. V shed 9 bases and J shed 6 bases, with 10 bases lying between them. The CDR3 is 12 residues long. The CDR3 nucleotides read TGTGCCACCGGATGGGGTTCCGGGGAGCTGTTTTTT. This translates into CATGWGSGELFF.

This chain links TRBV7-9 with TRBJ2-5; weak D call: TRBD1 (6 bases). The V end lost 5 bases, the J end lost 4 bases, and 11 bases lay between the germline ends. CDR3 length: 13 amino acids. Germline V gives CDR1 SEHNR, CDR2 FQNEAQ (reference sequence). The CDR3 loop is CASSRQARETQYF. CDR3 sequence (DNA): TGTGCCAGCAGCCGACAGGCGCGAGAGACCCAGTACTTC.

The rearrangement uses TRBV6-2 or TRBV6-3 and TRBJ2-3; D perhaps matches TRBD1 (5 bases). The CDR3 covers 12 residues. Trimming removed 6 bases from V and 6 bases from J, with 10 bases in between. Germline values: CDR1 MNHEY, CDR2 SVGEGT. The CDR3 is CASRGHGDTQYF. In DNA form, the CDR3 reads TGTGCCAGCAGGGGGCACGGGGATACGCAGTATTTT.

CDR3 DNA sequence: TGTGCCAGCAGCTTAGAGGACAGTTCGAGGGAGCAGTACTTC. It specifies CASSLEDSSREQYF. The chain links TRBV11-2 to TRBJ2-7, with D possibly matching TRBD1 (6 bases). Between the trimmed V and J ends, which lost 0 bases and 7 bases, there was a span of 13 bases. The CDR3 is made up of 14 amino acids. The germline V gene encodes CDR1 SGHAT and CDR2 FQNNGV.

This clonotype was seen once. This chain links TRBV11-1 with TRBJ2-5; D is uncertain. V was shortened by 4 bases and J by 5 bases, with 14 bases between the two germline ends. Per the germline V gene, CDR1 is SGHAT and CDR2 is FQDESV (reference sequence). The CDR3 totals 14 residues. The CDR3 region is CASSSRTNGETQYF. The CDR3 DNA follows: TGTGCCAGCAGCTCCCGGACCAACGGGGAGACCCAGTACTTC.

The chain links TRBV15 to TRBJ2-7; 9 nucleotides align to TRBD2. CDR3 length: 16 residues. Germline assignment: CDR1 LNHNV and CDR2 YYDKDF (reference sequence). V shed 0 bases, J shed 5 bases, and the junction held 8 bases outside the gene matches. CDR3 in DNA: TGTGCCACCAGCAGAGATGCCGGGACTAGCTTACACGAGCAGTACTTC. It is translated as CATSRDAGTSLHEQYF. Variable domain in full (rest from reference TRBV15 and TRBJ2-7): DAMVIQNPRYQVTQFGKPVTLSCSQTLNHNVMYWYQQKSSQAPKLLFHYYDKDFNNEADTPDNFQSRRPNTSFCFLDIRSPGLGDTAMYLCATSRDAGTSLHEQYFGPGTRLTVT.

This clonotype was seen only a few times. The rearrangement links TRBV29-1 to TRBJ1-1; D gene unclear. Germline values: CDR1 SQVTM, CDR2 ANQGSEA. The V and J ends lost 1 base and 1 base respectively, with 13 bases between them. The CDR3 totals 15 residues. The CDR3, as DNA: TGCAGCGTTGAAGGTTCCTCCCGGGCGAACACTGAAGCTTTCTTT. Its protein is CSVEGSSRANTEAFF.

V is TRBV18 and J is TRBJ1-6; 9 positions agree with TRBD1. With V trimmed by 3 bases and J by 9 bases, 9 bases remained unmatched. CDR3 size: 16 residues. Germline V gives CDR1 KGHSH, CDR2 LQKENI. CDR3 nucleotide sequence: TGTGCCAGCTCACCTTGGACAGGGACAGGGAGTTCACCCCTCCACTTT. Its protein product is CASSPWTGTGSSPLHF.

This chain joins TRBV20-1 and TRBJ2-3; 11 nucleotides align to TRBD2. Germline V gene lookup returns CDR1 DFQATT and CDR2 SNEGSKA (reference sequence). V shed 6 bases, J shed 4 bases, and the junction held 6 bases outside the gene matches. This CDR3 region has 14 residues. The CDR3: CSAPTSGVADTQYF. CDR3 coding DNA: TGCAGTGCGCCGACTAGCGGGGTCGCAGATACGCAGTATTTT.

The V and J genes are TRBV9 and TRBJ2-1, with 13 bases fitting TRBD2. The CDR3 runs 16 residues. Looked up from germline, CDR1 is SGDLS and CDR2 is YYNGEE. The trim removed 4 bases at V and 4 bases at J, leaving 5 bases unmatched. CDR3 region: CASSSRLAGGYNEQFF. The CDR3 DNA follows: TGTGCCAGCAGCTCCCGACTAGCGGGGGGATACAATGAGCAGTTCTTC.

The CDR3 DNA sequence: TGTGCCAGCAGCTCCCTGCTGCGGGGAACGACGGATACGCAGTATTTT. The encoded protein is CASSSLLRGTTDTQYF. The rearrangement links TRBV5-6 to TRBJ2-3, with D tentatively TRBD2 (6 bases). Trimming pared 3 bases from V and 6 bases from J, leaving 20 bases between. CDR1 is SGHDT and CDR2 is YYEEEE in the germline V gene. CDR3 length: 16 residues.

This chain uses TRBV2 with TRBJ2-3; perhaps TRBD1 as D (6 bases). Trimming took off 7 bases at V and 4 bases at J, with 18 bases between the two ends. Germline V lookup: CDR1 SNHLY, CDR2 FYNNEI. The CDR3 totals 15 residues. This CDR3 reads CASTQTGLSADTQYF. In DNA, the CDR3 is TGTGCCAGCACCCAGACAGGATTGTCCGCAGATACGCAGTATTTT.

The rearrangement uses TRBV9 and TRBJ1-1; D is perhaps TRBD1 (5 bases). Trimming pared 2 bases from V and 4 bases from J, leaving 9 bases between. The CDR3 runs 13 residues. Germline V CDR1 and CDR2: SGDLS, YYNGEE. CDR3 sequence (DNA): TGTGCCAGCAGCGTTCAGGGTGCCACTGAAGCTTTCTTT. This codes for CASSVQGATEAFF.

CDR3 residues: CASSTNPGNEQFF. The CDR3 DNA is TGTGCCAGTAGTACCAATCCTGGAAATGAGCAGTTCTTC. The genes are TRBV19 and TRBJ2-1; D gene unclear. V was cut by 4 bases and J by 7 bases, with 11 bases left in between. CDR3 size: 13 residues. Per the germline V gene, CDR1 is LNHDA and CDR2 is SQIVND (reference sequence).

The rearrangement uses TRBV20-1 and TRBJ1-2; TRBD1 aligns across 9 bases. This CDR3 is built from 14 residues. Germline-derived CDR1 and CDR2 are DFQATT and SNEGSKA (reference sequence). After removal of 6 bases from V and 5 bases from J, the junction contained 10 bases not matched to a gene. This CDR3 is CSASQGASLYGYTF. The CDR3 DNA reads as TGCAGTGCCTCACAGGGGGCATCCCTGTATGGCTACACCTTC.

The chain has TRBV9 and TRBJ2-2; D may be TRBD2 (5 bases). Trimming stripped 1 base from V and 4 bases from J, with 8 bases between. Germline V gene data show CDR1 as SGDLS and CDR2 as YYNGEE. This CDR3 comprises 14 residues. The CDR3, as DNA: TGTGCCAGCAGCGTAAGGGAGCGCACCGGGGAGCTGTTTTTT. Its protein product is CASSVRERTGELFF.

The CDR3 DNA is TGTGCCAGCAGGGTACTAGCGGGGGCAGATACGCAGTATTTT. As protein: CASRVLAGADTQYF. The V call is TRBV6-5, the J call TRBJ2-3, with 11 bases matching TRBD2. J was trimmed by 4 bases and V by 6 bases; bases with no gene match: 3. The germline gives CDR1 MNHEY, CDR2 SVGAGI. The CDR3 sequence is 14 residues long.

A single count supports this clonotype. The chain uses TRBV12-3 or TRBV12-4 and TRBJ2-7; D is perhaps TRBD2 (6 bases). The CDR3 covers 11 residues. V was clipped by 8 bases and J by 6 bases, with 11 bases between them. The CDR3 sequence: CASAVAVEQYF. The CDR3 nucleotides read TGTGCCAGCGCAGTAGCGGTCGAGCAGTACTTC.

The chain recombines TRBV29-1 with TRBJ1-1; TRBD1 is a possible D gene (5 bases). The CDR3 runs 14 residues. The ends were cut back, 7 bases at V and 3 bases at J, with 18 bases in the middle. Germline assignment: CDR1 SQVTM and CDR2 ANQGSEA. The CDR3 sequence is CSGRDPGGYTEAFF. In nucleotides, the CDR3 is TGCAGCGGCCGGGATCCGGGGGGTTACACTGAAGCTTTCTTT.